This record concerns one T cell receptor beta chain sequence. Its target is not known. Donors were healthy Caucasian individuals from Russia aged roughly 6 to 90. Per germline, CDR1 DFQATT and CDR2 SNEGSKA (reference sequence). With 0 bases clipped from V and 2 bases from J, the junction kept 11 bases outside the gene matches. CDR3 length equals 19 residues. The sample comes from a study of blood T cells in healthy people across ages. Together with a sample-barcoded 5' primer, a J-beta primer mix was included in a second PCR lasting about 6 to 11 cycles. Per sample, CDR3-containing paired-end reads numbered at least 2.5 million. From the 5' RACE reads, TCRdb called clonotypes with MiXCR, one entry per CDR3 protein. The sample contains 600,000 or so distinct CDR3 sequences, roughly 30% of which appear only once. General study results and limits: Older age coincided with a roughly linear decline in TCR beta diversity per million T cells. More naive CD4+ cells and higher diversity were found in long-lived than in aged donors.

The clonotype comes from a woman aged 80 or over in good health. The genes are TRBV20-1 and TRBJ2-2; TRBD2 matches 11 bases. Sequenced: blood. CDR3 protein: CSARDPPTSGGLNTGELFF. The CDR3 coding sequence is TGCAGTGCTAGAGATCCCCCTACTAGCGGGGGTTTAAACACCGGGGAGCTGTTTTTT.